The 6 T cell receptor beta chains in this list originate from one sample, sequenced in a study of blood T cell repertoires in COVID-19. The method was immunoSEQ multiplex PCR; TCRdb's version includes in-frame clones alone and lacks a portion of them. The sample has 350,000 to 450,000 clones; over 75% are singletons. What was sequenced was PBMCs or T cells enriched from blood (not recorded which). These receptors came from a woman aged 18 to 35 who had been exposed to COVID-19.

The chain links TRBV4-1 to TRBJ1-2; D unresolved. Trimming took 1 base from V and 4 from J, leaving 13 bases between them. From germline, CDR1 is MGHRA and CDR2 YSYEKL. The CDR3 runs 15 residues. CDR3 in amino acids: CASSQVGGKVYGYTF. CDR3 DNA sequence: TGCGCCAGCAGCCAAGTGGGAGGGAAGGTCTATGGCTACACCTTC.

The genes are TRBV19 and TRBJ2-3, with 7 bases aligning to TRBD2. In germline, CDR1 is LNHDA, CDR2 SQIVND (reference sequence). There are 14 residues in the CDR3. Germline trimming cut 8 bases from V and 4 bases from J; bases unmatched to any gene: 9. CDR3 sequence reads: CASGRTRRPDTQYF. CDR3 in DNA: TGTGCCAGTGGGAGGACTAGAAGGCCAGATACGCAGTATTTT.

The J gene is TRBJ1-1, the V gene TRBV5-4, with a possible D match to TRBD1 (5 bases). The CDR3 loop spans 16 amino acids. Trimming removed 0 bases from V and 0 bases from J, with 12 bases in between. Germline V gives CDR1 SGHNT, CDR2 YYREEE (reference sequence). In nucleotides, the CDR3 is TGTGCCAGCAGCTTGGGGAGGGGCGCGGTGAACACTGAAGCTTTCTTT. This encodes CASSLGRGAVNTEAFF.

The V gene is TRBV28, the J gene TRBJ1-1; weak D call: TRBD1 (6 bases). V dropped 5 bases and J dropped 5 bases, with 18 bases sitting between them. The CDR3 sequence is 15 residues long. CDR1 MDHEN and CDR2 SYDVKM come from the germline V gene. The CDR3 nucleotides read TGTGCCAGCAGTATTCACACAGGGAAGGTTACTGAAGCTTTCTTT. Amino acid sequence: CASSIHTGKVTEAFF.

This rearrangement joins TRBV7-9 to TRBJ1-5, with a weak D call TRBD1 (6 bases). CDR1 and CDR2 (germline): SEHNR, FQNEAQ (reference sequence). The CDR3 has 12 residues. The ends were cut back, 7 bases at V and 6 bases at J, with 10 bases in the middle. Written as DNA, the CDR3 is TGTGCCAGCAACAGGGAGGGTCAGCCCCAGCATTTT. Its translation is CASNREGQPQHF.

The chain recombines TRBV18 with TRBJ2-1; TRBD1 agrees at 7 bases. The CDR3 contains 16 residues. Germline V gene lookup returns CDR1 KGHSH and CDR2 LQKENI. Germline trimming cut 1 base from V and 3 bases from J; bases unmatched to any gene: 6. DNA for the CDR3: TGTGCCAGCTCACCACGGGTCGGGACAGACTACAATGAGCAGTTCTTC. Its protein product is CASSPRVGTDYNEQFF.